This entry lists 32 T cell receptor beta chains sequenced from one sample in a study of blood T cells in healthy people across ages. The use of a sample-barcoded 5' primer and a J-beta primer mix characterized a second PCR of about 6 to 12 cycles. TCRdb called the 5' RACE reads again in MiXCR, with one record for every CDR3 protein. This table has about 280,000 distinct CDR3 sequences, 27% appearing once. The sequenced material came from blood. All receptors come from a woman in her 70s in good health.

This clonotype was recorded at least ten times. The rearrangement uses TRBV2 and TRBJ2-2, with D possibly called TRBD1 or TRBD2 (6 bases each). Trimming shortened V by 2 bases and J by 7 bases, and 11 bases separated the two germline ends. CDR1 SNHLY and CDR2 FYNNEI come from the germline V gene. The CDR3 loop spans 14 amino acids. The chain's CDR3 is CASSERGAVGELFF. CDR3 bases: TGTGCCAGCAGTGAAAGGGGGGCGGTCGGGGAGCTGTTTTTT. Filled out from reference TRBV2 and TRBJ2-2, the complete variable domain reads EPEVTQTPSHQVTQMGQEVILRCVPISNHLYFYWYRQILGQKVEFLVSFYNNEISEKSEIFDDQFSVERPDGSNFTLKIRSTKLEDSAMYFCASSERGAVGELFFGEGSRLTVL.

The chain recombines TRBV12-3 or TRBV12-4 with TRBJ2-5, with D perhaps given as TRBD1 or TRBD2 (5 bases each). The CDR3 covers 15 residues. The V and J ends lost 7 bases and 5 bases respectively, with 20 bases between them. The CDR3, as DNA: TGTGCCAGCACCCCAGTGGGGGTGGTTGGGGAGACCCAGTACTTC. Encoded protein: CASTPVGVVGETQYF.

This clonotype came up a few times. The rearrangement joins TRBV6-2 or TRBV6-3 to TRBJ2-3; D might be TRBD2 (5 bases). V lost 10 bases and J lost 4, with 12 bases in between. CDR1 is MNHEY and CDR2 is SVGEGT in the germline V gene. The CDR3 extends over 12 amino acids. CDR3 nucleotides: TGTGCCACCTGGAAGGGAGCAGATACGCAGTATTTT. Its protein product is CATWKGADTQYF.

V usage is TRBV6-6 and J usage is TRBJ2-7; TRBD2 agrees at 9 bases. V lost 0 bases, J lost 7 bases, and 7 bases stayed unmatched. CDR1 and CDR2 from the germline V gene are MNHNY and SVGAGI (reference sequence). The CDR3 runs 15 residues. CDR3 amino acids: CASSYSRREGEEQYF. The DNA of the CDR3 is TGTGCCAGCAGTTACTCGAGGCGGGAGGGAGAAGAGCAGTACTTC.

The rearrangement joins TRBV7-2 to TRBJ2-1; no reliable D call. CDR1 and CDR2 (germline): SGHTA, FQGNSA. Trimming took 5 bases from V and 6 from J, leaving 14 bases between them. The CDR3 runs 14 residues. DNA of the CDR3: TGTGCCAGCAGCCAGCGAAGGCTGGGCAATGAGCAGTTCTTC. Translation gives CASSQRRLGNEQFF.

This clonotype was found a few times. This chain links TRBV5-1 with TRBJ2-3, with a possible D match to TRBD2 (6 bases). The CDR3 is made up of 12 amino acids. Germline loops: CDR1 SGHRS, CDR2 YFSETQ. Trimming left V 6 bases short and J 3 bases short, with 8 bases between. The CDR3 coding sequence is TGCGCCAGCAAGGGGACTACAGATACGCAGTATTTT. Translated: CASKGTTDTQYF.

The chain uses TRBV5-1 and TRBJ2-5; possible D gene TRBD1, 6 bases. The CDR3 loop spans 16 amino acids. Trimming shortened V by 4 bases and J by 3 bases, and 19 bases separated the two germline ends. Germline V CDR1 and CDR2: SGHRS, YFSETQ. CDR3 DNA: TGCGCCAGCAGCCAGAATCAGGGGTCCCGTGAAGAGACCCAGTACTTC. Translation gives CASSQNQGSREETQYF.

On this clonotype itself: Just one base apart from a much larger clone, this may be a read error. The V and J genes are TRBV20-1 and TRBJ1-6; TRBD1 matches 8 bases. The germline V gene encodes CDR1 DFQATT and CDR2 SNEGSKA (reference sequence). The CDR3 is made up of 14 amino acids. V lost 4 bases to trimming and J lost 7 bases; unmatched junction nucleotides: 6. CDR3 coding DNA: TGCAGTGCTACGTCCGGGACAGGCAATTCACCCCTCCACTTT. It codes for CSATSGTGNSPLHF.

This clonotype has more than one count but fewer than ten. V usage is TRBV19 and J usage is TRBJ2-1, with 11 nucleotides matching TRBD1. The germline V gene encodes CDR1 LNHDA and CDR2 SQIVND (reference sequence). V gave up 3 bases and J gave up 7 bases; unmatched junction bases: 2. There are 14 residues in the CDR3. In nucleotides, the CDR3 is TGTGCCAGTAGTATGGACAGGGGGCGTAATGAGCAGTTCTTC. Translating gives CASSMDRGRNEQFF. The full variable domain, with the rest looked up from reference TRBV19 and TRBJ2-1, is DGGITQSPKYLFRKEGQNVTLSCEQNLNHDAMYWYRQDPGQGLRLIYYSQIVNDFQKGDIAEGYSVSREKKESFPLTVTSAQKNPTAFYLCASSMDRGRNEQFFGPGTRLTVL.

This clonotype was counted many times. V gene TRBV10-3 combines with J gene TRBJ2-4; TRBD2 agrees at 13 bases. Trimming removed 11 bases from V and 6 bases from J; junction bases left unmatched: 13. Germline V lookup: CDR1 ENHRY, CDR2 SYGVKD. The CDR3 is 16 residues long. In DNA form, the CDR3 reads TGTGCCGTTGGGACGGGACTAGCGGGAAGGGGAAACATTCAGTACTTC. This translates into CAVGTGLAGRGNIQYF.

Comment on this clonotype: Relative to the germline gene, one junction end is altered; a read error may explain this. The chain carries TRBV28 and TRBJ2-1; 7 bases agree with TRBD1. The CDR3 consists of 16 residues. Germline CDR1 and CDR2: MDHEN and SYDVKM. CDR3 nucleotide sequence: TGTGCCAGCACCACAACAGGGGCCCGACTTAACAATGAGCAGCTCTTC. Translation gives CASTTTGARLNNEQLF.

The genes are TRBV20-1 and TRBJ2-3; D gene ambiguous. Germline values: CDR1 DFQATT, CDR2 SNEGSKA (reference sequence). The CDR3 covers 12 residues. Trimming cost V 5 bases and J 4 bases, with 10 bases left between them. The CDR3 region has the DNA TGCAGTGCTTTTCGAGGTGCAGATACGCAGTATTTT. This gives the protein CSAFRGADTQYF.

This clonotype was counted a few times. Here the CDR3 DNA reads TGTGCCAGCAGCTTGGGTTCCACATTCGGGGGACAGAATTCACCCCTCCACTTT. This codes for CASSLGSTFGGQNSPLHF. The chain uses TRBV5-8 and TRBJ1-6; TRBD1 aligns across 7 bases. This CDR3 is 18 amino acids long. Germline V lookup: CDR1 SGHTS, CDR2 YDEGEE. The trim removed 0 bases at V and 7 bases at J, leaving 13 bases unmatched.

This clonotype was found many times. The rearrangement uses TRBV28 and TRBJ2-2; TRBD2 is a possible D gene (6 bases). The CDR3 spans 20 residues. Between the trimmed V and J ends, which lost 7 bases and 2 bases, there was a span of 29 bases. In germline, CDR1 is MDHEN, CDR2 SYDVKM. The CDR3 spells CASIERVLGRKTTNTGELFF. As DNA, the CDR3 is TGTGCCAGCATCGAGCGGGTGCTGGGAAGGAAGACCACCAACACCGGGGAGCTGTTTTTT.

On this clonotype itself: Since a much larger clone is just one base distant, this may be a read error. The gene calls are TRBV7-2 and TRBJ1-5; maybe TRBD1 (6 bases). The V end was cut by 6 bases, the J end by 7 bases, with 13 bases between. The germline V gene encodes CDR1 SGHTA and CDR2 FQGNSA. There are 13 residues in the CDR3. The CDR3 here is CASSLEQGQPQHF. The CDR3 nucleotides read TGTGCCAGCAGTCTCGAACAGGGACAGCCCCAGCATTTT. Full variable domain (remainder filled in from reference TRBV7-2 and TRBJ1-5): GAGVSQSPSNKVTEKGKDVELRCDPISGHTALYWYRQSLGQGLEFLIYFQGNSAPDKSGLPSDRFSAERTGGSVSTLTIQRTQQEDSAVYLCASSLEQGQPQHFGDGTRLSIL.

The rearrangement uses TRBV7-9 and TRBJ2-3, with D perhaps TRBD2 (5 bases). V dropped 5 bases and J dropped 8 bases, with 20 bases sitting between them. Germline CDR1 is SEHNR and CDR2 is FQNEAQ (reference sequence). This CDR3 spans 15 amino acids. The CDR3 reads CASSSLDIRAGTQYF. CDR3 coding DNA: TGTGCCAGCAGCAGCTTAGATATACGCGCGGGTACGCAGTATTTT. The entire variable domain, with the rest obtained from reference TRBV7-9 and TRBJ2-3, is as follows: DTGVSQNPRHKITKRGQNVTFRCDPISEHNRLYWYRQTLGQGPEFLTYFQNEAQLEKSRLLSDRFSAERPKGSFSTLEIQRTEQGDSAMYLCASSSLDIRAGTQYFGPGTRLTVL.

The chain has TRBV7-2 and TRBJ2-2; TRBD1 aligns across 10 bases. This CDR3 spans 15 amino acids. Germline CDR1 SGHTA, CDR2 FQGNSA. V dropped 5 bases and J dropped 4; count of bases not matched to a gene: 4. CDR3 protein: CASSPDRGSTGELFF. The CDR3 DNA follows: TGTGCCAGCAGCCCGGACAGGGGGAGCACCGGGGAGCTGTTTTTT.

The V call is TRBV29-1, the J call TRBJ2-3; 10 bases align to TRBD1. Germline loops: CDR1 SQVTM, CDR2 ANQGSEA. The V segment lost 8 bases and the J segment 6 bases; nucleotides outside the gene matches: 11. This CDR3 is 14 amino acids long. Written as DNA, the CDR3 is TGCAGCACCCCCGGGACAGGGGTTGAGGATACGCAGTATTTT. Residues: CSTPGTGVEDTQYF.

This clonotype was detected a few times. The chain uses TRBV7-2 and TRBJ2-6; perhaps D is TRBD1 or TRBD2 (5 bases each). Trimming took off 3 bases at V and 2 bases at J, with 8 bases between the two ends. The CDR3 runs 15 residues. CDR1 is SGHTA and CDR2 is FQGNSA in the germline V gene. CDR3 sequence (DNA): TGTGCCAGCAGCTTCGGGGCGGCTGGGGCCAACGTCCTGACTTTC. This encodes CASSFGAAGANVLTF.

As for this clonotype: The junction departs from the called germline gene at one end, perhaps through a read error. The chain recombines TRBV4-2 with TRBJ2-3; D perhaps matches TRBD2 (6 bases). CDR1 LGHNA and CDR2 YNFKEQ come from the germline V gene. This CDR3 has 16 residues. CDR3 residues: CASSQDWLASTDTQYF. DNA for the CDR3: TGCGCCAGCAGCCAAGATTGGCTAGCGAGCACAGATACGCAGTATTTT.

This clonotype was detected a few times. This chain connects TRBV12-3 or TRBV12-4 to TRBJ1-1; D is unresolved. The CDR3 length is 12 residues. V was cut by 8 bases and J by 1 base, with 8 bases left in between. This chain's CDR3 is CASAFRNTEAFF. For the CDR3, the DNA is TGTGCCAGCGCATTTCGGAACACTGAAGCTTTCTTT.

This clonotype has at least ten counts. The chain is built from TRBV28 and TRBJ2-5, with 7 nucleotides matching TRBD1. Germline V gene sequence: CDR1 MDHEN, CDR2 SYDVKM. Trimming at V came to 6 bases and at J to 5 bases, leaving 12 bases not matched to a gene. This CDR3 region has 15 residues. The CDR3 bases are TGTGCCAGCAGCATCGGACAGGCCGTGGGGGAGACCCAGTACTTC. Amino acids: CASSIGQAVGETQYF. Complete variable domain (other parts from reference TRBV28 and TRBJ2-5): DVKVTQSSRYLVKRTGEKVFLECVQDMDHENMFWYRQDPGLGLRLIYFSYDVKMKEKGDIPEGYSVSREKKERFSLILESASTNQTSMYLCASSIGQAVGETQYFGPGTRLLVL.

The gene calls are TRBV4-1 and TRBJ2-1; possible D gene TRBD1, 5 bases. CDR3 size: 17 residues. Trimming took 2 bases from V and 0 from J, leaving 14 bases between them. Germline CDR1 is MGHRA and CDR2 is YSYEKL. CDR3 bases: TGCGCCAGCAGCCAATCAGGACAAGTAAGCTCCTACAATGAGCAGTTCTTC. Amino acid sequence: CASSQSGQVSSYNEQFF.

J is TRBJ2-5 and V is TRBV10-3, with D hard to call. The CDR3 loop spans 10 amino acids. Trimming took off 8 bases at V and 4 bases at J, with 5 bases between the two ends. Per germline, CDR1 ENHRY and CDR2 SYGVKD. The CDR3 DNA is TGTGCCATCGGTTTAGAGACCCAGTACTTC. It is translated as CAIGLETQYF.

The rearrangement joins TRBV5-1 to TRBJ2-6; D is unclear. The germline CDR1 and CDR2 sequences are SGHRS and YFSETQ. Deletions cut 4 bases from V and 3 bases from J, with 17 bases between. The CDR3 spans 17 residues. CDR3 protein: CASSQMGTLLGANVLTF. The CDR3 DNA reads TGCGCCAGCAGCCAGATGGGAACTCTACTTGGGGCCAACGTCCTGACTTTC.

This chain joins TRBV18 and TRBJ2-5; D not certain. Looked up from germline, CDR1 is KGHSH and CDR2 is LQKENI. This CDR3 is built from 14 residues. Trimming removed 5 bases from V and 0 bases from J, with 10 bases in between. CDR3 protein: CASSSRRYQETQYF. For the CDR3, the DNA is TGTGCCAGCTCATCCCGGAGATACCAAGAGACCCAGTACTTC.

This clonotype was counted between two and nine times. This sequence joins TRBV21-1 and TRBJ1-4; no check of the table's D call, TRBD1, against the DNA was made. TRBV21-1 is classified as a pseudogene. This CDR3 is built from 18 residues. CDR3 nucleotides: TGTGCCAGCAGCAAAGCCGGGGCAATACGTGTAACTAATGAAAAACTGTTTTTT. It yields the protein CASSKAGAIRVTNEKLFF.

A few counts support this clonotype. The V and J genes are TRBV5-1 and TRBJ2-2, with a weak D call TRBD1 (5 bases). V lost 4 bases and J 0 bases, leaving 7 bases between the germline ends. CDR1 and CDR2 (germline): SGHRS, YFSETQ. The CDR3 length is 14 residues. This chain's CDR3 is CASSTTANTGELFF. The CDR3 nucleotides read TGCGCCAGCAGCACGACAGCGAACACCGGGGAGCTGTTTTTT.

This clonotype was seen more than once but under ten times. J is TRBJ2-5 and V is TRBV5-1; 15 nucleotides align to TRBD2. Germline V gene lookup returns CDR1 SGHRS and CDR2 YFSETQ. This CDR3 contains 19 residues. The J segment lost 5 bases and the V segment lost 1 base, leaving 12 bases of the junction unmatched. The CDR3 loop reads CASSLWTSGRGGFVETQYF. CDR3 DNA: TGCGCCAGCAGCTTGTGGACTAGCGGGAGGGGAGGTTTTGTGGAGACCCAGTACTTC.

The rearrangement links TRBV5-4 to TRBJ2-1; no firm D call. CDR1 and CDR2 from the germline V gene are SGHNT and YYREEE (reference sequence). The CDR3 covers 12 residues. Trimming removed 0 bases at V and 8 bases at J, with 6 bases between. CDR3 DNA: TGTGCCAGCAGCTTGGACAATTATGAGCAGTTCTTC. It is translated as CASSLDNYEQFF.

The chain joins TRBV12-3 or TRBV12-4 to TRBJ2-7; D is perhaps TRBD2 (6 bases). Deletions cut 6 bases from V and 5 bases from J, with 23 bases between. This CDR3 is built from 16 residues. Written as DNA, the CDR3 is TGTGCCAGCAGGGAGGGCAGGACAAGGACCTCTAACGAGCAGTACTTC. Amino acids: CASREGRTRTSNEQYF.

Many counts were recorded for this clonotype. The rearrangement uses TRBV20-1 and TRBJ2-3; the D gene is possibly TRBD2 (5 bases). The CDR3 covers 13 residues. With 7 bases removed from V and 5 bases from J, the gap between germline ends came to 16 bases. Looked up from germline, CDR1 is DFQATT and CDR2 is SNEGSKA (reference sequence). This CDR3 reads CSGQRGDRDTQYF. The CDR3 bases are TGCAGTGGGCAACGGGGAGACCGAGATACGCAGTATTTT.